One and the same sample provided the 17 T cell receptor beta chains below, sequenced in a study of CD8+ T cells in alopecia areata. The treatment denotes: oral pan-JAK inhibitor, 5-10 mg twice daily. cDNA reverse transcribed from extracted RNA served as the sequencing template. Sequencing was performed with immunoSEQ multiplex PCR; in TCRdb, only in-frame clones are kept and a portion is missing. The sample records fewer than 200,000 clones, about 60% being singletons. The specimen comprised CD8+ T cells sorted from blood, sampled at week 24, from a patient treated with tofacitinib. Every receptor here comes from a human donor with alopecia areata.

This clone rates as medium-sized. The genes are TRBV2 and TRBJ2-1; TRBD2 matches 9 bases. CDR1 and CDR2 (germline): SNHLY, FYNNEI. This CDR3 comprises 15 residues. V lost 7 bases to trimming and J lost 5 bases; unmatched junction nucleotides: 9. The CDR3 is CASTARGGADNEQFF. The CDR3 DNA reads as TGTGCCAGCACGGCTCGCGGGGGGGCGGACAATGAGCAGTTCTTC.

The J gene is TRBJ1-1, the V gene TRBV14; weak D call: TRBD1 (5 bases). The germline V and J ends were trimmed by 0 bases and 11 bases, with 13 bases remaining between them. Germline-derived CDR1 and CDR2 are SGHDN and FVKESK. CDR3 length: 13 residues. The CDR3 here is CASSQEQAGEAFF. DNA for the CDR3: TGTGCCAGCAGCCAAGAACAGGCGGGAGAGGCTTTCTTT.

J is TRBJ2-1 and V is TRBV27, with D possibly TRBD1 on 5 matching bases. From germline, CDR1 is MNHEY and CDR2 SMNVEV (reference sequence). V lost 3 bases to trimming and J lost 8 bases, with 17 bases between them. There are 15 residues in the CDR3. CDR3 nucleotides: TGTGCCAGCAGTTTGGCCATCCAGGGCAGCGATGAGCAGTTCTTC. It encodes CASSLAIQGSDEQFF.

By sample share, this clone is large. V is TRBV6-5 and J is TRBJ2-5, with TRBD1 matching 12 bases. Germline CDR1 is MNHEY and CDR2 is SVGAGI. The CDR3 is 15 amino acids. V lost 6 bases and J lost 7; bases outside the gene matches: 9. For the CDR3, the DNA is TGTGCCAGCAGCTTCCGGGACAGGGGGCGAGGGACCCAGTACTTC. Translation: CASSFRDRGRGTQYF.

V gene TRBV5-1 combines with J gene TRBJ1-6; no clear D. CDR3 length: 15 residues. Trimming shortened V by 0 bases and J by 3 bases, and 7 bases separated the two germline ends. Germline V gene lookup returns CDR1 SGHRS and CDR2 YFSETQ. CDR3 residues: CASSLAGVYNSPLHF. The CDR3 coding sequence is TGCGCCAGCAGCTTGGCCGGGGTCTATAATTCACCCCTCCACTTT.

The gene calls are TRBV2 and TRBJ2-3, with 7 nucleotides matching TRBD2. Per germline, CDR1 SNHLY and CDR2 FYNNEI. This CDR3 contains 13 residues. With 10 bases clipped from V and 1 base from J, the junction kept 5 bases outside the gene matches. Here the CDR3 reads CAIIRGGTDTQYF. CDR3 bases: TGTGCCATAATTCGGGGGGGCACAGATACGCAGTATTTT.

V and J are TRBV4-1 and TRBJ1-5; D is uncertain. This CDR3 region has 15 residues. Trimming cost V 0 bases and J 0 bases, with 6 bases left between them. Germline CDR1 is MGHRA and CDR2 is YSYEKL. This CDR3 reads CASSQELYSNQPQHF. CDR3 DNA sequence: TGCGCCAGCAGCCAAGAATTATATAGCAATCAGCCCCAGCATTTT.

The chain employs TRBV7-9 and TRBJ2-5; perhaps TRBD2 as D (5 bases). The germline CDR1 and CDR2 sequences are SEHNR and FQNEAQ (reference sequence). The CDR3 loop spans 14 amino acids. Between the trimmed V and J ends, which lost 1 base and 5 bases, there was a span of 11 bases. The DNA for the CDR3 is TGTGCCAGCAGCTTAGTAACGGGAAAGGAGACCCAGTACTTC. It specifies CASSLVTGKETQYF.

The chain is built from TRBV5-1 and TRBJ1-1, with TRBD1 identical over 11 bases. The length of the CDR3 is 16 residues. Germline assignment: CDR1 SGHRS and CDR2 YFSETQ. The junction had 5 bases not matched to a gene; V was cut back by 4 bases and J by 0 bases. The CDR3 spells CASSPGTGGLNTEAFF. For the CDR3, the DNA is TGCGCCAGCAGCCCGGGGACAGGGGGGTTGAACACTGAAGCTTTCTTT.

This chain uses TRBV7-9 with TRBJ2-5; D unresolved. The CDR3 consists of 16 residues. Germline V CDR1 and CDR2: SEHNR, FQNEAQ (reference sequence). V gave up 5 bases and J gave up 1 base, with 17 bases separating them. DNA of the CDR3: TGTGCCAGCAGCCGACCCGGGCAGACGAGCCAAGAGACCCAGTACTTC. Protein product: CASSRPGQTSQETQYF.

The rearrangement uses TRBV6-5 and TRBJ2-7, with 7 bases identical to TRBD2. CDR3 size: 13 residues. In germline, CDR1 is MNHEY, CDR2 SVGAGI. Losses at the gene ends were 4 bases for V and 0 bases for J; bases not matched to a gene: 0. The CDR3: CASSWGGSYEQYF. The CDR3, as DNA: TGTGCCAGCAGTTGGGGGGGCTCCTACGAGCAGTACTTC.

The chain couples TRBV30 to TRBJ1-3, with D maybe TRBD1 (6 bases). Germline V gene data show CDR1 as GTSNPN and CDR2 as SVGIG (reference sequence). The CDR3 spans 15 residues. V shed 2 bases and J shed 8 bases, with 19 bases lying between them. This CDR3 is CAWSSWDLPGDTIYF. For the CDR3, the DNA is TGTGCCTGGAGTTCCTGGGACCTCCCAGGGGACACCATATATTTT.

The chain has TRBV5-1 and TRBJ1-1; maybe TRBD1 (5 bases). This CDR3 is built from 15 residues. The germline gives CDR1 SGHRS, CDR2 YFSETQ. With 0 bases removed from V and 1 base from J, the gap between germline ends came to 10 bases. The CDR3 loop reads CASSLARAGNTEAFF. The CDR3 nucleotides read TGCGCCAGCAGCTTGGCCAGGGCGGGGAACACTGAAGCTTTCTTT.

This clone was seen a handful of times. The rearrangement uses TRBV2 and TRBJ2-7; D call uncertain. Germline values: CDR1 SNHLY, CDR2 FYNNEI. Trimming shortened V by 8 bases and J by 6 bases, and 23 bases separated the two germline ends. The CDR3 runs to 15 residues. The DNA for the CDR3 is TGTGCCAGCCTTCTCGCCCAGGCTCCCCTGGGCGAGCAGTACTTC. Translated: CASLLAQAPLGEQYF.

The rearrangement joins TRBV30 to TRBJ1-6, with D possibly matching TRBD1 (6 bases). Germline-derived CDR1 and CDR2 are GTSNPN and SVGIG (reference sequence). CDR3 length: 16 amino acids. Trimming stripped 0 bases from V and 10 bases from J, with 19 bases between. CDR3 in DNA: TGTGCCTGGAGTGTAAGAACAGGGACAAACAAGTCACCCCTCCACTTT. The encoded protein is CAWSVRTGTNKSPLHF.

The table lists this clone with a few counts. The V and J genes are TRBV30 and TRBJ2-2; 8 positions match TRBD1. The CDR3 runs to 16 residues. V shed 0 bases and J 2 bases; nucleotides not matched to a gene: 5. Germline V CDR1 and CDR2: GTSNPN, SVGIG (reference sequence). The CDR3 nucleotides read TGTGCCTGGAGTGTAAACCCAGGGGGCAACACCGGGGAGCTGTTTTTT. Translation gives CAWSVNPGGNTGELFF.

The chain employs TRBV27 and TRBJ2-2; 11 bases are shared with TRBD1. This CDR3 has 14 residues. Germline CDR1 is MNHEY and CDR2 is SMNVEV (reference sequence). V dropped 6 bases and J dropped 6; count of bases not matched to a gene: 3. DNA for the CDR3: TGTGCCAGCAGACCGGGACAGGGGGCCGGGGAGCTGTTTTTT. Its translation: CASRPGQGAGELFF.